The 15 T cell receptor beta chains in this list originate from one sample, sequenced in a study of glioma-infiltrating T cells. The iRepertoire nested amplicon-rescue multiplex PCR amplified TCR alpha and beta CDR3s from RNA. MiXCR, run by TCRdb on the multiplex PCR reads, gives a single entry per CDR3 protein. The repertoire consists of 95,000 to 150,000 distinct CDR3 sequences, with 20% to 25% occurring once and the leading ten covering 13% to 15%. The sample comprised glioma tissue, nonneoplastic brain tissue, or PBMCs (not recorded which). These receptors all come from a human donor with low-grade glioma or glioblastoma, undergoing nonglioma brain surgery, or in good health (not recorded which).

Concerning this clonotype itself: A read error may be the cause here, since a much bigger clone is one base away. V usage is TRBV20-1 and J usage is TRBJ2-7; no clear D gene. The CDR3 contains 11 residues. Germline V lookup: CDR1 DFQATT, CDR2 SNEGSKA (reference sequence). The DNA of the CDR3 is TGCAGTTCTAGAAGAGCTGACGAGCAGTACTTC. Amino acid sequence: CSSRRADEQYF.

As regards this clonotype: A much bigger clone sits one base away, suggesting this may be a read error. The V and J genes are TRBV20-1 and TRBJ2-1; TRBD2 agrees at 10 bases. CDR1 is DFQATT, CDR2 SNEGSKA, per germline (reference sequence). The CDR3 is 15 amino acids. DNA for the CDR3: TGCAGGGCTAGAGAAGCGGGAGGGCCCCCCTATGAGCAGTTCTTC. It translates to CRAREAGGPPYEQFF.

This clonotype was observed at least ten times. The chain joins TRBV20-1 to TRBJ2-7; D is unresolved. Germline V lookup: CDR1 DFQATT, CDR2 SNEGSKA (reference sequence). The CDR3 is 12 amino acids. V was clipped by 6 bases and J by 5 bases, with 14 bases between them. This CDR3 is CSAPGSLHEQYF. The CDR3, as DNA: TGCAGTGCCCCCGGCAGCCTCCACGAGCAGTACTTC.

At least ten counts were recorded for this clonotype. This chain uses TRBV28 with TRBJ2-7; 9 bases are a match to TRBD1. Germline V gives CDR1 MDHEN, CDR2 SYDVKM. Trimming removed 3 bases from V and 7 bases from J; junction bases left unmatched: 4. CDR3 length equals 13 residues. The CDR3 nucleotides are TGTGCCAGCAGTTTCGGGACAGGGTGGGAGCAGTACTTC. This encodes CASSFGTGWEQYF. Filled out from reference TRBV28 and TRBJ2-7, the complete variable domain reads DVKVTQSSRYLVKRTGEKVFLECVQDMDHENMFWYRQDPGLGLRLIYFSYDVKMKEKGDIPEGYSVSREKKERFSLILESASTNQTSMYLCASSFGTGWEQYFGPGTRLTVT.

This clonotype came up many times. The rearrangement links TRBV7-2 to TRBJ2-1, with TRBD2 matching 9 bases. With 1 base clipped from V and 6 bases from J, the junction kept 13 bases outside the gene matches. Germline CDR1 is SGHTA and CDR2 is FQGNSA. The CDR3 loop spans 18 amino acids. CDR3 bases: TGTGCCAGCAGCTTAGGGCTAGCGGGACGGTGGGCCCCCAATGAGCAGTTCTTC. Translated: CASSLGLAGRWAPNEQFF.

This clonotype was picked up many times. The rearrangement uses TRBV7-6 and TRBJ1-4; 9 bases line up with TRBD1. From germline, CDR1 is SGHVS and CDR2 FNYEAQ. The J segment lost 5 bases and the V segment lost 1 base, leaving 11 bases of the junction unmatched. The CDR3 covers 18 residues. Here the CDR3 reads CASSLGFTTGGENEKLFF. Written as DNA, the CDR3 is TGTGCCAGCAGCTTAGGATTCACTACAGGGGGCGAAAATGAAAAACTGTTTTTT.

In its sample, this clonotype was seen a few times. The CDR3 loop reads CSVGSSKAQPQHF. In DNA, the CDR3 is TGCAGCGTTGGTTCATCTAAGGCTCAGCCCCAGCATTTT. The V call is TRBV29-1, the J call TRBJ1-5; D is ambiguous. Germline loops: CDR1 SQVTM, CDR2 ANQGSEA. Between the trimmed V and J ends, which lost 4 bases and 6 bases, there was a span of 13 bases. This CDR3 has 13 residues.

Of note for this clonotype: This may come from a read error, since a much larger clone is one base off. This chain joins TRBV7-2 and TRBJ2-7; 11 bases are shared with TRBD1. Trimming cost V 8 bases and J 5 bases; bases outside gene matches: 11. From germline, CDR1 is SGHTA and CDR2 FQGNSA. The CDR3 totals 15 residues. For the CDR3, the DNA is TGTGCCAGCGGAACTTACGGACAGGGGGCCAACGAGCAGTACTTC. This gives the protein CASGTYGQGANEQYF. Full variable domain (remainder filled in from reference TRBV7-2 and TRBJ2-7): GAGVSQSPSNKVTEKGKDVELRCDPISGHTALYWYRQSLGQGLEFLIYFQGNSAPDKSGLPSDRFSAERTGGSVSTLTIQRTQQEDSAVYLCASGTYGQGANEQYFGPGTRLTVT.

This clonotype was recorded many times. The chain has TRBV29-1 and TRBJ2-3; D ambiguous. Per germline, CDR1 SQVTM and CDR2 ANQGSEA. The CDR3 spans 10 residues. The germline V and J ends were trimmed by 4 bases and 4 bases, with 3 bases remaining between them. The CDR3 nucleotides are TGCAGCGTTGGCCCAGATACGCAGTATTTT. It encodes CSVGPDTQYF.

The sample holds a few counts of this clonotype. The genes are TRBV25-1 and TRBJ2-1; D is possibly TRBD1 or TRBD2 (5 bases each). V was pared by 7 bases and J by 9 bases, with 19 bases between. Germline V lookup: CDR1 MGHDK, CDR2 SYGVNS. CDR3 length equals 14 residues. The CDR3 sequence is CASNFYGGKSEQFF. Written as DNA, the CDR3 is TGTGCCAGCAATTTTTATGGGGGAAAGTCTGAGCAGTTCTTC. The whole variable domain, filled in from reference TRBV25-1 and TRBJ2-1, reads EADIYQTPRYLVIGTGKKITLECSQTMGHDKMYWYQQDPGMELHLIHYSYGVNSTEKGDLSSESTVSRIRTEHFPLTLESARPSHTSQYLCASNFYGGKSEQFFGPGTRLTVL.

This clonotype was detected ten times or more. The chain employs TRBV7-2 and TRBJ2-1; 7 nucleotides align to TRBD2. V dropped 0 bases and J dropped 3; count of bases not matched to a gene: 17. The CDR3 is 20 residues long. The V gene's germline CDR1 is SGHTA and CDR2 FQGNSA. CDR3 coding DNA: TGTGCCAGCAGCTTAGCGCAAGTCCCCTTACTAGCGCGGGGCTACAATGAGCAGTTCTTC. Its translation: CASSLAQVPLLARGYNEQFF. Drawing the rest from reference TRBV7-2 and TRBJ2-1, the complete variable domain is GAGVSQSPSNKVTEKGKDVELRCDPISGHTALYWYRQSLGQGLEFLIYFQGNSAPDKSGLPSDRFSAERTGGSVSTLTIQRTQQEDSAVYLCASSLAQVPLLARGYNEQFFGPGTRLTVL.

With regard to this clonotype: It may be a read error: a sequence one base away is much more abundant. The chain uses TRBV20-1 and TRBJ2-1; 7 bases align to TRBD1. The ends lost 3 bases at V and 11 bases at J; junction bases unmatched: 16. Germline loops: CDR1 DFQATT, CDR2 SNEGSKA (reference sequence). The CDR3 spans 15 residues. Written as DNA, the CDR3 is TGCAGTGCTAGCTTTAACCGGGACAGCTCCACCCAGCAGTTCTTC. Translated: CSASFNRDSSTQQFF.

The gene calls are TRBV10-3 and TRBJ2-5, with 10 bases matching TRBD2. Germline trimming cut 6 bases from V and 5 bases from J; bases unmatched to any gene: 9. The CDR3 sequence is 15 residues long. CDR1 is ENHRY, CDR2 SYGVKD, per germline. CDR3 sequence: CAISTGTSAVETQYF. The CDR3 DNA is TGTGCCATCAGCACCGGGACTAGCGCTGTGGAGACCCAGTACTTC.

This clonotype was recorded at least ten times. This rearrangement joins TRBV7-2 to TRBJ2-1; the match to TRBD2 covers 11 bases. CDR3 length: 16 amino acids. Germline CDR1 reads SGHTA; CDR2 reads FQGNSA. The trim removed 1 base at V and 11 bases at J, leaving 10 bases unmatched. The CDR3 DNA is TGTGCCAGCAGCTTAGAAGCGACTAGCGGGAAAGGCCAGCAGTTCTTC. Translating gives CASSLEATSGKGQQFF.

This clonotype was observed many times. This chain uses TRBV15 with TRBJ2-7; D perhaps matches TRBD2 (5 bases). The V end was cut by 0 bases, the J end by 6 bases, with 12 bases between. The V gene's germline CDR1 is LNHNV and CDR2 YYDKDF (reference sequence). The CDR3 runs 14 residues. CDR3 amino acids: CATSRDRASSEQYF. CDR3 coding DNA: TGTGCCACCAGCAGAGATCGGGCTAGCAGCGAGCAGTACTTC. Combining the CDR3 with reference TRBV15 and TRBJ2-7 gives the whole variable domain DAMVIQNPRYQVTQFGKPVTLSCSQTLNHNVMYWYQQKSSQAPKLLFHYYDKDFNNEADTPDNFQSRRPNTSFCFLDIRSPGLGDTAMYLCATSRDRASSEQYFGPGTRLTVT.